The present entry profiles one TCR beta chain with its context. No antigen is known for it. The data derive from a study of T cell repertoires in cytomegalovirus infection. The wider study: Selected CMV epitopes included recently identified HLA-C-restricted ones as well as well-studied HLA-B-restricted ones.

Study results and limitations: The ex vivo response was dominated by HLA-C-restricted CMV-specific TCR beta clonotypes.

V shed 2 bases, J shed 7 bases, and the junction held 6 bases outside the gene matches. This CDR3 spans 16 amino acids. Per the germline V gene, CDR1 is MDHEN and CDR2 is SYDVKM. TCRdb itself ran the reads through MiXCR, one entry per CDR3 protein. This sample has 200,000 or so distinct CDR3 sequences, with about 39% found just once. The source material was CD8+ T cells from cultured PBMCs, sampled from culture after CMV antigen stimulation. The V and J genes are TRBV28 and TRBJ1-6, with TRBD1 matching 9 bases. The TCR sequence derives from a human donor in good health (CMV status not recorded). Some clones in this sample may be carry-over from other donors' samples. CDR3 region: CASSLVGTGRNSPLHF. In DNA, the CDR3 is TGTGCCAGCAGTTTAGTGGGGACAGGGCGAAATTCACCCCTCCACTTT.